The T cell receptor beta chain described here comes from a study of blood T cell repertoires in COVID-19. Turning to the study itself: Researchers got acute and convalescent COVID-19 samples from the United States, Italy and Spain. In each case, the material was cDNA or gDNA derived from T cells, B-cell-depleted T cells, or PBMCs.

Original processing notes: Reference gene primer amplification yielded estimated nucleated cell counts. The assay was immunoSEQ multiplex PCR, and TCRdb's table has in-frame clones only and misses some. The V and J calls and the clone size are those of that table, but D and trimming were determined from the DNA. The table shows approximately 140,000 clones, with 75% to 90% occurring only once. Losses at the gene ends were 2 bases for V and 7 bases for J; bases not matched to a gene: 7. Germline V gives CDR1 MDHEN, CDR2 SYDVKM. The CDR3 totals 16 residues. Material for sequencing was peripheral blood. The TCR sequence derives from a man in his 70s with acute or convalescent COVID-19. This chain joins TRBV28 and TRBJ1-6; 8 nucleotides align to TRBD1. The CDR3 protein is CASSLLPDRGNSPLHF. For the CDR3, the DNA is TGTGCCAGCAGTTTACTACCCGACAGGGGAAATTCACCCCTCCACTTT.